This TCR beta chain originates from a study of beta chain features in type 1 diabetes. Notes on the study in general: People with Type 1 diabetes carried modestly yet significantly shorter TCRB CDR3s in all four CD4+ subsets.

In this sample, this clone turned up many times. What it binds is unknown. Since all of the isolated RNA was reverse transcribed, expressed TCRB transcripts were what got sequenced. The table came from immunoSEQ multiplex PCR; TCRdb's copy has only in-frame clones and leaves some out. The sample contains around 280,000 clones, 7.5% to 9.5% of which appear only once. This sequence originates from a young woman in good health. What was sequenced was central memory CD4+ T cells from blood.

The CDR3 DNA reads as TGCGCCAGCAGGCGACCCCCCAACCAAGGATCCGAGCAGTACGTC. Amino acids: CASRRPPNQGSEQYV. The rearrangement uses TRBV23-1 and TRBJ2-7, with unresolved D. TRBV23-1 is given ORF status, its function remaining uncertain. Trimming took off 6 bases at V and 6 bases at J, with 21 bases between the two ends. There are 15 residues in the CDR3.